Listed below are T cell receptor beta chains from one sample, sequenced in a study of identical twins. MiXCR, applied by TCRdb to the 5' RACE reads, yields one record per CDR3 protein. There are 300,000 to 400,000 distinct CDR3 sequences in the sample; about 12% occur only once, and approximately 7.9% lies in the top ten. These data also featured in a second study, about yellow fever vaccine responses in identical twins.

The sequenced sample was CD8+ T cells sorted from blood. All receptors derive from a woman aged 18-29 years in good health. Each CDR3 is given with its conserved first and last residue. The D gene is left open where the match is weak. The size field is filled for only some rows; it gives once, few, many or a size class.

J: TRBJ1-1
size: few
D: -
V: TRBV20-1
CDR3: CSAVQVNTEAFF
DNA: TGCAGTGCCGTCCAGGTGAACACTGAAGCTTTCTTT

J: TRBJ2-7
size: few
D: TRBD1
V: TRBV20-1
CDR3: CSASDRGRTYEQYF
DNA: TGCAGTGCTTCCGACAGGGGGCGAACCTACGAGCAGTACTTC

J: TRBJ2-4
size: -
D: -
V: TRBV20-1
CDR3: CSARESWAGIQYF
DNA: TGCAGTGCTAGAGAGTCTTGGGCGGGCATTCAGTACTTC

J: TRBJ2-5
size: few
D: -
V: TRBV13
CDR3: CASSTRDAQETQYF
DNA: TGTGCCAGCAGCACCCGGGACGCCCAAGAGACCCAGTACTTC

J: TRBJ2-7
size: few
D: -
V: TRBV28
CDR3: CASSDGPYEQYF
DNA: TGTGCCAGCAGCGACGGTCCCTACGAGCAGTACTTC

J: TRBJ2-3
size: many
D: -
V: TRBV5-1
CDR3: CASSFVSTDTQYF
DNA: TGCGCCAGCAGCTTCGTCAGCACAGATACGCAGTATTTT

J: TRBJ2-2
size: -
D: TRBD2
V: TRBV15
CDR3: CATSRDLGLAGIFSGELFF
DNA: TGTGCCACCAGCAGAGATTTAGGGCTAGCGGGAATTTTTTCCGGGGAGCTGTTTTTT

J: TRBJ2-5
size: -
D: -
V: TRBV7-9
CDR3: CASSPRDKETQYF
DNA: TGTGCCAGCAGCCCCCGGGACAAGGAGACCCAGTACTTC

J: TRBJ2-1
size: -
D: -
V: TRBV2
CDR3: CASSAPGDRSRQFF
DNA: TGTGCCAGCAGTGCCCCGGGTGATAGATCCCGGCAGTTCTTC

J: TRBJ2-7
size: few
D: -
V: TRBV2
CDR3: CASSAIIDEQYF
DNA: TGTGCCAGCAGTGCCATTATTGACGAGCAGTACTTC

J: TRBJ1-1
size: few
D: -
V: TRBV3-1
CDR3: CASSQDLDRNTEAFF
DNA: TGTGCCAGCAGCCAAGATCTAGACAGGAACACTGAAGCTTTCTTT

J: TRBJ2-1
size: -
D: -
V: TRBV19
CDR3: CASSGGTAQDRAYNEQFF
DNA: TGTGCCAGTAGTGGGGGGACCGCGCAAGATCGGGCATACAATGAGCAGTTCTTC

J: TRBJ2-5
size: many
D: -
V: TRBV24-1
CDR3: CATSDLAANQETQYF
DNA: TGTGCCACCAGTGATTTGGCAGCTAACCAAGAGACCCAGTACTTC

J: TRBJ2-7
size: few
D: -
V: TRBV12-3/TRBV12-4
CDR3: CASSSGLDYEQYF
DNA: TGTGCCAGCAGTTCGGGACTCGACTACGAGCAGTACTTC

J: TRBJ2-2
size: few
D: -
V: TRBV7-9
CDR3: CASSPHDRNTGELFF
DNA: TGTGCCAGCAGCCCCCACGACAGGAACACCGGGGAGCTGTTTTTT

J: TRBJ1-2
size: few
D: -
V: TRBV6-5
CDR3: CASSYGQGVPGYTF
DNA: TGTGCCAGCAGTTACGGGCAGGGAGTCCCTGGCTACACCTTC

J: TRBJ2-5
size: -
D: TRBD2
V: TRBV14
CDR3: CASSHVAGGRETQYF
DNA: TGTGCCAGCAGCCACGTAGCGGGGGGGCGAGAGACCCAGTACTTC

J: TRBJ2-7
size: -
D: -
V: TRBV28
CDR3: CASSFEVKAYEQYF
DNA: TGTGCCAGCAGTTTCGAGGTAAAGGCCTACGAGCAGTACTTC

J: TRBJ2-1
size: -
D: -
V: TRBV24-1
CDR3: CATSESAPGAWEFF
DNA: TGTGCCACCAGTGAATCCGCCCCCGGGGCCTGGGAGTTCTTC

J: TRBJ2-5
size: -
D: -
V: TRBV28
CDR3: CATLGVQETQYF
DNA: TGTGCCACCTTAGGAGTCCAAGAGACCCAGTACTTC

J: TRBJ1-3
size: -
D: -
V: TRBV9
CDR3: CASDDPPGERHSGNTIYF
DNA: TGTGCCAGCGATGATCCCCCAGGGGAGAGACACTCTGGAAACACCATATATTTT

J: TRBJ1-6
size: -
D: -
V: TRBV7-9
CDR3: CASSPVVYSSYNSPLHF
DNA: TGTGCCAGCAGCCCCGTAGTTTACAGCTCCTATAATTCACCCCTCCACTTT

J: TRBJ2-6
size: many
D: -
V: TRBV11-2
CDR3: CASSTGTAAWGANVLTF
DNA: TGTGCCAGCAGTACCGGGACGGCCGCTTGGGGGGCCAACGTCCTGACTTTC

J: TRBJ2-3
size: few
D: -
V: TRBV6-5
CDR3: CASSLPDEILTDTQYF
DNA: TGTGCCAGCAGTCTACCTGACGAGATCCTGACAGATACGCAGTATTTT

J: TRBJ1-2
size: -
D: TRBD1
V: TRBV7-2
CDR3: CASSSGTGHGYTF
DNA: TGTGCCAGCAGCTCCGGGACAGGACATGGCTACACCTTC

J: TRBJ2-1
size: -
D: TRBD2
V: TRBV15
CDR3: CATSSTTSGRGYEQFF
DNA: TGTGCCACCAGCTCCACGACTAGCGGGAGGGGCTATGAGCAGTTCTTC

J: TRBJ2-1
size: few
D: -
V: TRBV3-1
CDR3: CASSQVYVSRDQNNEQFF
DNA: TGTGCCAGCAGCCAAGTGTACGTATCCAGAGATCAAAACAATGAGCAGTTCTTC

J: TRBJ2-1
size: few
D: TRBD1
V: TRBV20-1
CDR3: CSAIEYRGHHDEQFF
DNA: TGCAGTGCTATTGAATACAGGGGGCATCACGATGAGCAGTTCTTC

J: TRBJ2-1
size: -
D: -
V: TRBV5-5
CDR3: CASSLVGRSSSYNEQFF
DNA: TGTGCCAGCAGCTTGGTTGGACGGTCGAGCTCCTACAATGAGCAGTTCTTC

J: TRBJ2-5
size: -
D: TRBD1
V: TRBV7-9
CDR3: CASSFPDRGQWETQYF
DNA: TGTGCCAGCAGCTTCCCGGACAGGGGACAGTGGGAGACCCAGTACTTC

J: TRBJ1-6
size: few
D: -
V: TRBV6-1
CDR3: CASTLGGDSPLHF
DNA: TGTGCCAGCACCCTAGGGGGAGATTCACCCCTCCACTTT

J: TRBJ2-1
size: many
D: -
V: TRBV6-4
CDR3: CASSEKESSYNEQFF
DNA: TGTGCCAGCAGTGAAAAGGAGAGCTCCTACAATGAGCAGTTCTTC

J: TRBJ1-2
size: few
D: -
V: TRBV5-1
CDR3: CASSPHGFYGYTF
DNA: TGCGCCAGCAGCCCGCACGGATTCTATGGCTACACCTTC

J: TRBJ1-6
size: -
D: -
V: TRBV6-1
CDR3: CASSDGKGRSSPLHF
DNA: TGTGCCAGCAGTGACGGGAAGGGGCGAAGTTCACCCCTCCACTTT

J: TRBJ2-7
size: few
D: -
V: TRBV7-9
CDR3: CASSGRYEQYF
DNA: TGTGCCAGCAGCGGACGCTACGAGCAGTACTTC

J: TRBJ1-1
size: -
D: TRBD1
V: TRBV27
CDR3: CATTGGPNTEAFF
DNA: TGTGCCACCACAGGGGGGCCGAACACTGAAGCTTTCTTT

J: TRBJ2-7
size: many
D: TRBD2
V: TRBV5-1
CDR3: CASSLVSGKDEQYF
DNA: TGCGCCAGCAGCTTGGTAAGCGGGAAGGACGAGCAGTACTTC

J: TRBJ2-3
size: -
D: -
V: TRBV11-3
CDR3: CASSLDTGNTQYF
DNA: TGTGCCAGCAGCTTAGATACAGGGAACACGCAGTATTTT

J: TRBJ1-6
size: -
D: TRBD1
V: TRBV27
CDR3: CASSSRGQSSSPLHF
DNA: TGTGCCAGCAGTTCCCGGGGACAGAGTAGTTCACCCCTCCACTTT

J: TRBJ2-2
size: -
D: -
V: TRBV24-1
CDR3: CATSDLPGKITGELFF
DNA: TGTGCCACCAGTGATTTGCCAGGGAAAATTACCGGGGAGCTGTTTTTT

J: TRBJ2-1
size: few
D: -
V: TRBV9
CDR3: CASSQTGTNNEQFF
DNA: TGTGCCAGCAGCCAAACGGGGACCAACAATGAGCAGTTCTTC

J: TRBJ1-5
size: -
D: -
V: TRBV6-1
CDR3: CASSEGRAPNQPQHF
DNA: TGTGCCAGCAGTGAAGGCAGGGCACCTAATCAGCCCCAGCATTTT

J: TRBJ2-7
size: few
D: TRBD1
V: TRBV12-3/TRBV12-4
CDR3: CASSLGTVAAEQYF
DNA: TGTGCCAGCAGTTTGGGGACAGTCGCAGCCGAGCAGTACTTC

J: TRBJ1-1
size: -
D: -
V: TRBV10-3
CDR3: CAISEEVGTEAFF
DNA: TGTGCCATCAGCGAAGAAGTCGGCACTGAAGCTTTCTTT

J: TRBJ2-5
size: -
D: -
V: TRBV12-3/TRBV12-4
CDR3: CASSSNNQETQYF
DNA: TGTGCCAGCAGTTCGAACAACCAAGAGACCCAGTACTTC

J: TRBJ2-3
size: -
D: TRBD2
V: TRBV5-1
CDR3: CASSFSGGSHTQYF
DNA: TGCGCCAGCAGCTTTAGCGGGGGGTCGCATACGCAGTATTTT

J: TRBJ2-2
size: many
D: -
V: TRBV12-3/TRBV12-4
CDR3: CASRGEEANTGELFF
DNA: TGTGCCAGCAGAGGGGAGGAGGCGAACACCGGGGAGCTGTTTTTT

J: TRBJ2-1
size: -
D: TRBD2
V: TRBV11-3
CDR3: CASSLDHYASGRNEQFF
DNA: TGTGCCAGCAGCTTAGATCATTACGCTAGCGGGAGGAATGAGCAGTTCTTC

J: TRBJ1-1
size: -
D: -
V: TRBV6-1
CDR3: CASTQSGGVNTEAFF
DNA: TGTGCCAGCACCCAGTCGGGTGGAGTCAACACTGAAGCTTTCTTT

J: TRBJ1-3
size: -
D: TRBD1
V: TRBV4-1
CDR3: CASSYRQGYELGPGNTIYF
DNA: TGCGCCAGCAGCTATCGACAGGGGTATGAATTAGGCCCTGGAAACACCATATATTTT

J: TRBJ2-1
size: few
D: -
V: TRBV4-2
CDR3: CASSQDWRDGHRNEQFF
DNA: TGTGCCAGCAGCCAAGATTGGAGGGATGGCCACCGCAATGAGCAGTTCTTC